The 23 T cell receptor beta chains below come from one sample, sequenced in a study of OX40 agonist ivuxolimab in advanced cancers. Library generation was performed with the immunoSEQ multiplex PCR assay. TCRdb re-hosts the immuneACCESS table, in-frame sequences only. Its copies lack some clones; in the studies checked, an unresolved V gene accounts for under half of them, and the cause for the rest is not known. Present in this sample are 60,000 to 75,000 clones, about four fifths of which were seen just once. The top ten clonotypes cover approximately 1.2% of the sample. The starting material was CD4+ or CD8+ T cells sorted from blood, obtained in a trial of the OX40 agonist ivuxolimab. The receptors stem from an adult with an advanced solid tumor such as melanoma, head and neck, liver or kidney cancer.

The chain joins TRBV2 to TRBJ1-1; D remains unclear. The germline gives CDR1 SNHLY, CDR2 FYNNEI. Deletions cut 1 base from V and 5 bases from J, with 5 bases between. The CDR3 runs 12 residues. The CDR3 is CASSEGGTEAFF. CDR3 nucleotide sequence: TGTGCCAGCAGTGAAGGCGGAACTGAAGCTTTCTTT.

This clone was observed a handful of times. Other DNA sequences in the same sample also yield this CDR3. Here the CDR3 reads CASRETGDQPQHF. In nucleotides, the CDR3 is TGTGCCAGCAGAGAGACAGGGGATCAGCCCCAGCATTTT. The chain employs TRBV2 and TRBJ1-5, with TRBD1 identical over 8 bases. The CDR3 covers 13 residues. The germline CDR1 and CDR2 sequences are SNHLY and FYNNEI. V lost 6 bases and J lost 5; bases outside the gene matches: 3.

This chain uses TRBV19 with TRBJ1-2, with D perhaps TRBD1 (5 bases). CDR1 is LNHDA and CDR2 is SQIVND in the germline V gene (reference sequence). V gave up 6 bases and J gave up 3 bases, with 20 bases separating them. The CDR3 has 16 residues. The CDR3 sequence is CASSRPLGTDYYGYTF. CDR3 sequence (DNA): TGTGCCAGTAGCCGCCCGCTCGGGACGGATTACTATGGCTACACCTTC.

This chain connects TRBV19 to TRBJ1-3, with D hard to call. The V end was cut by 5 bases, the J end by 7 bases, with 15 bases between. Germline lookup yields CDR1 LNHDA and CDR2 SQIVND (reference sequence). The CDR3 extends over 14 amino acids. The CDR3 bases are TGTGCCAGTAGTCGGCCGGGCCTGGGGAACACCATATATTTT. This sequence encodes CASSRPGLGNTIYF.

This chain uses TRBV10-2 with TRBJ1-5, with 8 bases lining up with TRBD1. Per the germline V gene, CDR1 is WSHSY and CDR2 is SAAADI. V trimming: 5 bases; J trimming: 5 bases; junction bases outside the gene matches: 2. The CDR3 runs 13 residues. The CDR3 DNA sequence: TGCGCCAGCAGTCTGGACAGGGATCAGCCCCAGCATTTT. Its protein is CASSLDRDQPQHF.

The gene calls are TRBV5-4 and TRBJ2-2, with 9 bases that match TRBD1. Germline CDR1 and CDR2: SGHNT and YYREEE (reference sequence). Losses at the gene ends were 4 bases for V and 7 bases for J; bases not matched to a gene: 11. The CDR3 runs 16 residues. The CDR3 DNA reads TGTGCCAGCAGCCTGGGGGGGACAGGGAAAAACGGGGAGCTGTTTTTT. Its translation: CASSLGGTGKNGELFF.

J is TRBJ2-3 and V is TRBV7-2, with 7 bases aligning to TRBD2. This CDR3 comprises 15 residues. CDR1 is SGHTA, CDR2 FQGNSA, per germline. The V gene end was trimmed by 2 bases and the J gene end by 6 bases; junction bases not matched to a gene: 8. CDR3 sequence reads: CASSLPAGPSDTQYF. CDR3 DNA sequence: TGTGCCAGCAGCTTACCAGCGGGGCCCAGTGATACGCAGTATTTT.

The V call is TRBV14, the J call TRBJ2-1; 12 bases line up with TRBD2. J lost 0 bases, V lost 4 bases, and 10 bases had no gene match. The CDR3 has 19 amino acids. Germline CDR1 reads SGHDN; CDR2 reads FVKESK. CDR3 nucleotide sequence: TGTGCCAGCAGCCCATTCGGACTAGCGGGGCAGAGCTCCTACAATGAGCAGTTCTTC. It translates to CASSPFGLAGQSSYNEQFF.

The count of this clone is one. The chain recombines TRBV5-1 with TRBJ2-7, with D perhaps given as TRBD1 or TRBD2 (5 bases each). The CDR3 loop spans 15 amino acids. Germline CDR1 and CDR2: SGHRS and YFSETQ. Trimming pared 1 base from V and 7 bases from J, leaving 18 bases between. CDR3 DNA sequence: TGCGCCAGCAGCTTGCTTCCCGGGACCATCGGGGAGCAGTACTTC. This encodes CASSLLPGTIGEQYF.

The rearrangement uses TRBV4-1 and TRBJ2-2; D ambiguous. This CDR3 has 13 amino acids. Germline lookup yields CDR1 MGHRA and CDR2 YSYEKL. The ends were cut back, 1 base at V and 5 bases at J, with 5 bases in the middle. In DNA, the CDR3 is TGCGCCAGCAGCCAAGTAAGGACCGGGGAGCTGTTTTTT. This sequence encodes CASSQVRTGELFF.

The V call is TRBV7-9, the J call TRBJ1-2; unclear D gene. V gave up 5 bases and J gave up 8 bases, with 18 bases separating them. Germline CDR1 and CDR2: SEHNR and FQNEAQ (reference sequence). CDR3 length: 14 residues. CDR3 coding DNA: TGTGCCAGCAGCCCGCCGGGTGCTGCTATGGGCTACACCTTC. Residues: CASSPPGAAMGYTF. The full variable domain, its missing parts supplied by reference TRBV7-9 and TRBJ1-2, is DTGVSQNPRHKITKRGQNVTFRCDPISEHNRLYWYRQTLGQGPEFLTYFQNEAQLEKSRLLSDRFSAERPKGSFSTLEIQRTEQGDSAMYLCASSPPGAAMGYTFGSGTRLTVV.

This chain connects TRBV5-1 to TRBJ2-1; no clear D gene. Trimming took 3 bases from V and 5 from J, leaving 6 bases between them. The CDR3 is 12 residues long. Germline CDR1 and CDR2: SGHRS and YFSETQ. The CDR3, as DNA: TGCGCCAGCAGCTGGGGAAACAATGAGCAGTTCTTC. As protein: CASSWGNNEQFF.

The chain's CDR3 is CASSYSSGGHEKLFF. The DNA for the CDR3 is TGTGCCAGCAGTTACTCGAGCGGGGGCCATGAAAAACTGTTTTTT. The rearrangement joins TRBV6-5 to TRBJ1-4; possibly TRBD1 for D (6 bases). V was cut by 0 bases and J by 6 bases, with 11 bases left in between. This CDR3 region has 15 residues. CDR1 and CDR2 from the germline V gene are MNHEY and SVGAGI.

J is TRBJ1-1 and V is TRBV27; TRBD1 is a possible D gene (5 bases). The CDR3 runs to 13 residues. Between the trimmed V and J ends, which lost 7 bases and 3 bases, there was a span of 12 bases. CDR1 and CDR2 from the germline V gene are MNHEY and SMNVEV (reference sequence). CDR3 coding DNA: TGTGCCAGCACCCAGTTGGGGGACACTGAAGCTTTCTTT. It translates to CASTQLGDTEAFF.

V gene TRBV9 combines with J gene TRBJ1-2; D is undetermined. The V gene lost 0 bases and the J gene lost 0 bases, with 9 bases spanning the gap. Germline CDR1 reads SGDLS; CDR2 reads YYNGEE. This CDR3 contains 15 residues. Here the CDR3 reads CASSVGSLANYGYTF. CDR3 DNA sequence: TGTGCCAGCAGCGTAGGGTCATTGGCTAACTATGGCTACACCTTC.

V is TRBV19 and J is TRBJ2-1; TRBD1 matches at 10 bases. Losses at the gene ends were 5 bases for V and 5 bases for J; bases not matched to a gene: 6. CDR1 is LNHDA and CDR2 is SQIVND in the germline V gene (reference sequence). CDR3 length: 15 residues. The CDR3 reads CASSGGTGAHNEQFF. CDR3 DNA sequence: TGTGCCAGTAGTGGAGGGACAGGGGCCCACAATGAGCAGTTCTTC.

V and J are TRBV6-4 and TRBJ2-1; no definite D call. Germline V lookup: CDR1 MRHNA, CDR2 SNTAGT. The CDR3 runs to 13 residues. V was shortened by 4 bases and J by 5 bases, with 9 bases between the two germline ends. As DNA, the CDR3 is TGTGCCAGCAGTGGGGTCGGTCACAATGAGCAGTTCTTC. It specifies CASSGVGHNEQFF.

CDR3: CASSIAGSSGNTIYF. The CDR3 coding sequence is TGTGCCAGTAGTATAGCTGGGAGCTCTGGAAACACCATATATTTT. This chain joins TRBV19 and TRBJ1-3; D is ambiguous. The V gene's germline CDR1 is LNHDA and CDR2 SQIVND (reference sequence). Trimming left V 1 base short and J 0 bases short, with 7 bases between. The CDR3 totals 15 residues. The entire variable domain, with the rest obtained from reference TRBV19 and TRBJ1-3, is as follows: DGGITQSPKYLFRKEGQNVTLSCEQNLNHDAMYWYRQDPGQGLRLIYYSQIVNDFQKGDIAEGYSVSREKKESFPLTVTSAQKNPTAFYLCASSIAGSSGNTIYFGEGSWLTVV.

The chain employs TRBV16 and TRBJ2-3; weak D call: TRBD2 (6 bases). Trimming pared 2 bases from V and 7 bases from J, leaving 22 bases between. Germline V lookup: CDR1 KGHSY, CDR2 FQNENV. The CDR3 runs to 17 residues. CDR3 protein: CASSQSTEGQERNTQYF. CDR3 DNA sequence: TGTGCCAGCAGCCAAAGTACGGAGGGTCAGGAGAGAAATACGCAGTATTTT.

This clone was seen a few times. The chain has TRBV29-1 and TRBJ1-5; D is uncertain. Per the germline V gene, CDR1 is SQVTM and CDR2 is ANQGSEA. This CDR3 is 12 amino acids long. With 4 bases removed from V and 1 base from J, the gap between germline ends came to 5 bases. CDR3 region: CSVGESNQPQHF. CDR3 coding DNA: TGCAGCGTTGGGGAGAGCAATCAGCCCCAGCATTTT.

The chain employs TRBV7-2 and TRBJ2-6; D ambiguous. The CDR3 has 15 residues. The germline V gene has CDR1 SGHTA and CDR2 FQGNSA. Trimming removed 3 bases from V and 1 base from J, with 7 bases in between. Here the CDR3 DNA reads TGTGCCAGCAGCTTCCGCCTGTCTGGGGCCAACGTCCTGACTTTC. As protein: CASSFRLSGANVLTF.

This chain links TRBV5-1 with TRBJ1-1; D is unresolved. Germline assignment: CDR1 SGHRS and CDR2 YFSETQ. V gave up 2 bases and J gave up 7 bases, with 12 bases separating them. The CDR3 extends over 13 amino acids. CDR3 DNA: TGCGCCAGCAGCTTTTCGACGGCGAATGAAGCTTTCTTT. Protein product: CASSFSTANEAFF. The variable domain in full, with the rest retrieved from reference TRBV5-1 and TRBJ1-1, is KAGVTQTPRYLIKTRGQQVTLSCSPISGHRSVSWYQQTPGQGLQFLFEYFSETQRNKGNFPGRFSGRQFSNSRSEMNVSTLELGDSALYLCASSFSTANEAFFGQGTRLTVV.

The chain has TRBV10-1 and TRBJ2-5, with D possibly being TRBD1 or TRBD2 (5 bases each). V was clipped by 4 bases and J by 11 bases, with 17 bases between them. The CDR3 extends over 13 amino acids. Germline-derived CDR1 and CDR2 are WNHNN and SYGVQD (reference sequence). The CDR3, as DNA: TGCGCCAGCAGTGCCTGGGACGCCAGAGAGCAGTACTTC. Translated, it gives CASSAWDAREQYF.